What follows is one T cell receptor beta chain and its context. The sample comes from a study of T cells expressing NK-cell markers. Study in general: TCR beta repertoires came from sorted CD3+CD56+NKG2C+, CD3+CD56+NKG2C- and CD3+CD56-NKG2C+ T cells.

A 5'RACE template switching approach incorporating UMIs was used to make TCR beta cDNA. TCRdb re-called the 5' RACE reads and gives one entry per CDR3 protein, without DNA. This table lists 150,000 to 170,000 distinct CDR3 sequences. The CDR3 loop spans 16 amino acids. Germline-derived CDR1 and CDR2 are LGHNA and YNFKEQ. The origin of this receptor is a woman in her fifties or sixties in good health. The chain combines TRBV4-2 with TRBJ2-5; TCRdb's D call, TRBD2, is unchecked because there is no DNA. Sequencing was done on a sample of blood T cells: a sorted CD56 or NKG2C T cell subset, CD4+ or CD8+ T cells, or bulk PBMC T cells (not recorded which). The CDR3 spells CASSQSPTSDQETQYF.